Presented here are 2 T cell receptor beta chains from one specimen sequenced in a study of blood T cell repertoires in COVID-19. Data came from immunoSEQ multiplex PCR; TCRdb stores just in-frame clones and leaves some out. The table records a few hundred thousand clones, 80% to 90% of them present only once. Input material: PBMCs or T cells enriched from blood (not recorded which). Source of these receptors: a man aged 18 to 35 who had recovered from COVID-19.

This chain links TRBV5-1 with TRBJ2-3, with no clear D. This CDR3 comprises 17 residues. V was pared by 0 bases and J by 0 bases, with 14 bases between. Per germline, CDR1 SGHRS and CDR2 YFSETQ. CDR3 protein: CASSLGTVPTSTDTQYF. The CDR3 nucleotides are TGCGCCAGCAGCTTGGGAACAGTCCCCACTAGCACAGATACGCAGTATTTT.

The sample holds a few counts of this clone. The chain uses TRBV5-4 and TRBJ2-5, with D perhaps TRBD2 (7 bases). CDR1 and CDR2 from the germline V gene are SGHNT and YYREEE (reference sequence). Deletions cut 3 bases from V and 5 bases from J, with 17 bases between. This CDR3 region has 15 residues. CDR3 loop: CASSSGGLEVETQYF. CDR3 coding DNA: TGTGCCAGCAGCTCCGGGGGGCTCGAGGTGGAGACCCAGTACTTC.